Presented here are 8 T cell receptor beta chains from one specimen sequenced in a study of blood T cell repertoires in COVID-19. Repertoires were generated with immunoSEQ multiplex PCR, while TCRdb's copy carries only in-frame clones and drops some. The sample records about 250,000 clones, around 88% being singletons. The specimen was peripheral blood. All receptors come from a man older than 75 with acute or convalescent COVID-19.

This clone was observed once. The chain carries TRBV11-2 and TRBJ2-7, with 7 bases aligning to TRBD2. Per the germline V gene, CDR1 is SGHAT and CDR2 is FQNNGV. V gave up 6 bases and J gave up 5 bases; unmatched junction bases: 7. The CDR3 covers 13 residues. The CDR3 DNA reads TGTGCCAGCAGACACGGAGGGAGGGACGAGCAGTACTTC. It encodes CASRHGGRDEQYF. Using reference TRBV11-2 and TRBJ2-7 for the parts outside the CDR3, the full variable domain is EAGVAQSPRYKIIEKRQSVAFWCNPISGHATLYWYQQILGQGPKLLIQFQNNGVVDDSQLPKDRFSAERLKGVDSTLKIQPAKLEDSAVYLCASRHGGRDEQYFGPGTRLTVT.

The chain carries TRBV2 and TRBJ1-4; 7 bases match TRBD1. Germline loops: CDR1 SNHLY, CDR2 FYNNEI. With 7 bases clipped from V and 5 bases from J, the junction kept 4 bases outside the gene matches. The CDR3 spans 13 residues. The CDR3 protein is CASIGQVNEKLFF. The CDR3 coding sequence is TGTGCCAGCATCGGACAGGTGAATGAAAAACTGTTTTTT. Together with reference TRBV2 and TRBJ1-4, the CDR3 gives the full variable domain: EPEVTQTPSHQVTQMGQEVILRCVPISNHLYFYWYRQILGQKVEFLVSFYNNEISEKSEIFDDQFSVERPDGSNFTLKIRSTKLEDSAMYFCASIGQVNEKLFFGSGTQLSVL.

This chain joins TRBV19 and TRBJ2-7; 9 positions match TRBD1. Germline CDR1 is LNHDA and CDR2 is SQIVND (reference sequence). V trimming: 5 bases; J trimming: 6 bases; junction bases outside the gene matches: 8. The CDR3 sequence is 14 residues long. CDR3 sequence reads: CASSVGDRGAEQYF. The CDR3 DNA is TGTGCCAGTAGTGTAGGAGACAGGGGGGCCGAGCAGTACTTC.

V gene TRBV4-2 combines with J gene TRBJ2-5; D possibly corresponds to TRBD2 (6 bases). The germline V gene has CDR1 LGHNA and CDR2 YNFKEQ. V lost 5 bases, J lost 2 bases, and 12 bases lay in between. The CDR3 spans 14 residues. The CDR3 DNA is TGTGCCAGCAGCGAGACTAGGCGGCAAGAGACCCAGTACTTC. This translates into CASSETRRQETQYF.

This chain joins TRBV18 and TRBJ2-1; possible D gene TRBD2, 5 bases. The germline gives CDR1 KGHSH, CDR2 LQKENI. This CDR3 contains 16 residues. V was shortened by 2 bases and J by 5 bases, with 16 bases between the two germline ends. This chain's CDR3 is CASSPESSRGNNEQFF. DNA for the CDR3: TGTGCCAGCTCACCAGAGAGCTCTAGAGGGAACAATGAGCAGTTCTTC.

The chain has TRBV6-5 and TRBJ1-1, with TRBD1 matching 10 bases. Germline V lookup: CDR1 MNHEY, CDR2 SVGAGI. The CDR3 is made up of 13 amino acids. V lost 6 bases and J lost 5; bases outside the gene matches: 3. Written as DNA, the CDR3 is TGTGCCAGCAGGGGGACAGGGGAGACTGAAGCTTTCTTT. Encoded protein: CASRGTGETEAFF.

This sequence joins TRBV7-3 and TRBJ2-1; the D is unclear. V was cut by 5 bases and J by 2 bases, with 7 bases left in between. CDR1 and CDR2 (germline): SGHTA, FQGTGA. There are 13 residues in the CDR3. CDR3 sequence reads: CASSQAAYNEQFF. CDR3 in DNA: TGTGCCAGCAGCCAGGCCGCCTACAATGAGCAGTTCTTC.

This sequence joins TRBV7-8 and TRBJ2-2, with D hard to call. In germline, CDR1 is SGHVS, CDR2 FQNEAQ. The CDR3 contains 16 residues. Trimming shortened V by 1 base and J by 0 bases, and 9 bases separated the two germline ends. CDR3 sequence reads: CASSLGLEANTGELFF. CDR3 DNA: TGTGCCAGCAGCTTAGGTCTAGAGGCGAACACCGGGGAGCTGTTTTTT.